The following is a T cell receptor beta chain sequence with its context. Its antigen remains unidentified. This sample was included in a study of Ad26.COV2.S vaccination and SARS-CoV-2 variants. Across the whole study: Ad26.COV2.S was injected intramuscularly once or twice, 56 days apart.

Notes on the study in general: Vaccine recipients and placebo recipients showed similar non-spike TCR breadth.

Sample treatment: around 19 received Ad26.COV2.S at low or high dose, single or two shots; 5 received placebo; per-sample allocation not given. Specimen acquisition occurred on day 63 following the initial vaccine or placebo injection. Produced via immunoSEQ multiplex PCR; TCRdb's table is partial and in-frame only. The repertoire holds some 340,000 clones, with 86% as singletons. The CDR3 runs to 17 residues. Germline CDR1 is LGHNA and CDR2 is YSLEER. The V gene lost 0 bases and the J gene lost 9 bases, with 24 bases spanning the gap. Source: peripheral blood, taken in a trial of Ad26.COV2.S vaccine versus placebo. This chain uses TRBV4-3 with TRBJ2-7, with a weak D call TRBD2 (5 bases). This clonotype was obtained from a person aged 18-65 years who received the Ad26.COV2.S COVID-19 vaccine or a placebo. Written as DNA, the CDR3 is TGCGCCAGCAGCCAAGATCGTGTGGACTTTTCTCCTACGAGGCAGTACTTC. Translated: CASSQDRVDFSPTRQYF.